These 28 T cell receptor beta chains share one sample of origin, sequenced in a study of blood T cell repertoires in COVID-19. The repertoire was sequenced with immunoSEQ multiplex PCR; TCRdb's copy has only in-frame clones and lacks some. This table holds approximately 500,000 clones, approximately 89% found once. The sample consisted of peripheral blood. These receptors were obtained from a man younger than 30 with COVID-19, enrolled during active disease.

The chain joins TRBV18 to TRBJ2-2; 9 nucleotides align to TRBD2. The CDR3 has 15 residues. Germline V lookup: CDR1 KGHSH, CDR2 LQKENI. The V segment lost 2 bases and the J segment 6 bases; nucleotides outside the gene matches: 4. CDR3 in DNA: TGTGCCAGCTCACCAGACGTAGCGGGGGCCGGGGAGCTGTTTTTT. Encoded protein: CASSPDVAGAGELFF.

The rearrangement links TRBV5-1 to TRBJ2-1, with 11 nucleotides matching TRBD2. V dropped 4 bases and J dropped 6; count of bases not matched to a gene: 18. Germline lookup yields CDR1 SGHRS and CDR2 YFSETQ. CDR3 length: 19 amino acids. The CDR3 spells CASSRRGALAGVTRNEQFF. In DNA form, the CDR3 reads TGCGCCAGCAGCCGGAGGGGCGCACTAGCGGGAGTAACTCGCAATGAGCAGTTCTTC. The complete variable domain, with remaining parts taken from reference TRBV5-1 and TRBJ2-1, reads KAGVTQTPRYLIKTRGQQVTLSCSPISGHRSVSWYQQTPGQGLQFLFEYFSETQRNKGNFPGRFSGRQFSNSRSEMNVSTLELGDSALYLCASSRRGALAGVTRNEQFFGPGTRLTVL.

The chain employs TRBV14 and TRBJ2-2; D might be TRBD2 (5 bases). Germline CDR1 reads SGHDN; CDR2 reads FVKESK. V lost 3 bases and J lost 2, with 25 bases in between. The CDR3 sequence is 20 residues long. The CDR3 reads CASSQVYREALERNTGELFF. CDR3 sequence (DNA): TGTGCCAGCAGCCAGGTATACCGGGAAGCCTTAGAGAGAAACACCGGGGAGCTGTTTTTT.

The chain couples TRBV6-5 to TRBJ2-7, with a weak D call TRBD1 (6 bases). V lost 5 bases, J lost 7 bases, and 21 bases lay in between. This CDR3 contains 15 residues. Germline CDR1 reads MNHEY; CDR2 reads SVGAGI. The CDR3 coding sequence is TGTGCCAGCAGTCGCCGGGACATGATGGTGGGTGAGCAGTACTTC. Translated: CASSRRDMMVGEQYF.

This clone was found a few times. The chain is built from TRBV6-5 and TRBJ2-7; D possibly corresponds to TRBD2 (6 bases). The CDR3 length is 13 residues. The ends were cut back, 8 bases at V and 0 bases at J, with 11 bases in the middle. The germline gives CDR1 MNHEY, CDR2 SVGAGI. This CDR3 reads CASRGTSSYEQYF. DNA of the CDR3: TGTGCCAGCCGGGGGACTTCCTCCTACGAGCAGTACTTC.

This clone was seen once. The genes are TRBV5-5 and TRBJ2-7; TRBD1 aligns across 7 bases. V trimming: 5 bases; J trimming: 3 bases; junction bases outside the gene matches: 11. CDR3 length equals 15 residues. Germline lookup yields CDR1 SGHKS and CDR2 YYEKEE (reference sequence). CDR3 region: CASSIQGTSIYEQYF. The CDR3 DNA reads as TGTGCCAGCAGTATACAGGGGACCTCTATCTACGAGCAGTACTTC.

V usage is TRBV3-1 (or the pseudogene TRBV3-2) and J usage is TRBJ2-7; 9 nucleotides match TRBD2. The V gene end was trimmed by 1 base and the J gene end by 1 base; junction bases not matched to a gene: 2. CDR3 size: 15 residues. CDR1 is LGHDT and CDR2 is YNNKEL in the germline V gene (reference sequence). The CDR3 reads CASSQGLAESYEQYF. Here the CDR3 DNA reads TGTGCCAGCAGCCAAGGACTAGCGGAATCCTACGAGCAGTACTTC.

The CDR3 nucleotides read TGTGCCAGCAGTCGGACCGGGGACAGGATGAGATACGAGCAGTACTTC. It translates to CASSRTGDRMRYEQYF. The chain carries TRBV28 and TRBJ2-7; 8 bases are shared with TRBD1. Germline V lookup: CDR1 MDHEN, CDR2 SYDVKM. J gave up 4 bases and V 5 bases, and 13 bases lay outside the gene matches. The CDR3 is 16 residues long.

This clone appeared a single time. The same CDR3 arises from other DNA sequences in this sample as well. Here the CDR3 DNA reads TGTGCCAGCAGCTTAGACAGGGGTGGCAATCAGCCCCAGCATTTT. Protein sequence: CASSLDRGGNQPQHF. The chain combines TRBV11-2 with TRBJ1-5; the D gene is possibly TRBD1 (6 bases). The CDR3 sequence is 15 residues long. Trimming cost V 0 bases and J 2 bases, with 8 bases left between them. CDR1 and CDR2 (germline): SGHAT, FQNNGV.

Here the CDR3 reads CASRGDRGSNQPQHF. Written as DNA, the CDR3 is TGTGCCAGCAGGGGGGACAGGGGAAGCAATCAGCCCCAGCATTTT. The chain links TRBV2 to TRBJ1-5; 10 bases align to TRBD1. This CDR3 comprises 15 residues. Germline CDR1 and CDR2: SNHLY and FYNNEI. V lost 6 bases to trimming and J lost 1 base; unmatched junction nucleotides: 3.

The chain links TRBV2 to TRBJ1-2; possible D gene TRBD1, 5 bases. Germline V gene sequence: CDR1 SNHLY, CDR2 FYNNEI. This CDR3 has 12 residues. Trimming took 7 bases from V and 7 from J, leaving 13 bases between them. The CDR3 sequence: CASTPTGLGYTF. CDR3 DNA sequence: TGTGCCAGCACCCCCACAGGTCTTGGCTACACCTTC.

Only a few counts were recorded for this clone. Here the CDR3 DNA reads TGTGCCAGCAGCATTCCCCTTGTCGGGGAGCTGTTTTTT. Its protein is CASSIPLVGELFF. The chain recombines TRBV11-2 with TRBJ2-2, with D hard to call. The CDR3 has 13 amino acids. The germline CDR1 and CDR2 sequences are SGHAT and FQNNGV. The V and J ends lost 5 bases and 7 bases respectively, with 11 bases between them.

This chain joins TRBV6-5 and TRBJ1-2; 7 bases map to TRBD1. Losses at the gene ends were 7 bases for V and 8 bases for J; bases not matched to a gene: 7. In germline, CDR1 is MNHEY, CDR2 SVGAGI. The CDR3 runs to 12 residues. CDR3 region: CASNPTGNGYTF. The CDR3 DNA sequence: TGTGCCAGCAACCCGACAGGGAACGGCTACACCTTC.

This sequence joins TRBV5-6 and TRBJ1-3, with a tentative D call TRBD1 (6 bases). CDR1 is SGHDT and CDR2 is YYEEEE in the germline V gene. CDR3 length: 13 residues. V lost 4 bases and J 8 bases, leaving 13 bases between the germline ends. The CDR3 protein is CASSAWTADTIYF. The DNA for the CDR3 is TGTGCCAGCAGCGCGTGGACAGCGGACACCATATATTTT.

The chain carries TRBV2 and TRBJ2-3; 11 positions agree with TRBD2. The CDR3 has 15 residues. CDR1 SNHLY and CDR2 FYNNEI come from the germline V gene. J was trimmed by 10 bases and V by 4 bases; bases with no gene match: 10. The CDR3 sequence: CASSGVTSGSGAQYF. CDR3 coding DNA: TGTGCCAGCAGTGGTGTTACTAGCGGGAGCGGGGCGCAGTATTTT.

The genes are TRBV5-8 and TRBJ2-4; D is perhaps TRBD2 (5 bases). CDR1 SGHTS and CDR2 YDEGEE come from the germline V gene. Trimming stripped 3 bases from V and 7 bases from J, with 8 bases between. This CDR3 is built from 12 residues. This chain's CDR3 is CASSWRWNIQYF. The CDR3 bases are TGTGCCAGCAGCTGGAGGTGGAACATTCAGTACTTC.

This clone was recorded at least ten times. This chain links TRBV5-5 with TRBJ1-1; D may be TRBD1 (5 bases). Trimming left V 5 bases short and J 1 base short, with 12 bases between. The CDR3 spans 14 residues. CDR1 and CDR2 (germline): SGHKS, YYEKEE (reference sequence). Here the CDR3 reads CASSSYRQNTEAFF. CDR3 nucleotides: TGTGCCAGCAGTTCATACAGGCAGAACACTGAAGCTTTCTTT.

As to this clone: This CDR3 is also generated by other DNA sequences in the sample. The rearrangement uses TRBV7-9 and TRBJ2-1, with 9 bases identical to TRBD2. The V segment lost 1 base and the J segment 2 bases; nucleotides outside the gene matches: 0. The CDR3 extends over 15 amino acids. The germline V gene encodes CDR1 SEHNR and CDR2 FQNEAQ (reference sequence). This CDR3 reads CASSLGTSAYNEQFF. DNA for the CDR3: TGTGCCAGCAGCTTAGGGACTAGCGCCTACAATGAGCAGTTCTTC.

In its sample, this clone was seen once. DNA of the CDR3: TGCGCCAGCAGCTTGCGTAGTAGCGGGGGGCTCGGTGAGCAGTTCTTC. It encodes CASSLRSSGGLGEQFF. The V and J genes are TRBV5-1 and TRBJ2-1; 10 bases are a match to TRBD2. V shed 1 base and J 9 bases; nucleotides not matched to a gene: 10. Germline V CDR1 and CDR2: SGHRS, YFSETQ. This CDR3 has 16 amino acids.

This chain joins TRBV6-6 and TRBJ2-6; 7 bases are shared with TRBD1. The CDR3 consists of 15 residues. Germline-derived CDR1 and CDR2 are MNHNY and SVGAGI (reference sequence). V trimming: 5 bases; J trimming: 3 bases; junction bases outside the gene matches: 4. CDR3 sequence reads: CASSDRTGGANVLTF. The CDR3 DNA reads TGTGCCAGCAGTGATCGGACAGGTGGGGCCAACGTCCTGACTTTC.

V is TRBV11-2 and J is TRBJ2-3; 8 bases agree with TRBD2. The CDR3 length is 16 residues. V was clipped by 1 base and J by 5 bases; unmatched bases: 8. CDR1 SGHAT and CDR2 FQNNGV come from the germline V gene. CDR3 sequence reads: CASSLVSGVNRDTQYF. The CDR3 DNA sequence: TGTGCCAGCAGCTTAGTTAGCGGGGTAAACCGAGATACGCAGTATTTT.

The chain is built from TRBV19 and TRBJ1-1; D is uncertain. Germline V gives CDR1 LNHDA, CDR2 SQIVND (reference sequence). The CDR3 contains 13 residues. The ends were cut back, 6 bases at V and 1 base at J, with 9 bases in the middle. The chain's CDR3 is CASSPGRNTEAFF. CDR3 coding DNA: TGTGCCAGTAGCCCTGGGCGGAACACTGAAGCTTTCTTT. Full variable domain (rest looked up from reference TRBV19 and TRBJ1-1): DGGITQSPKYLFRKEGQNVTLSCEQNLNHDAMYWYRQDPGQGLRLIYYSQIVNDFQKGDIAEGYSVSREKKESFPLTVTSAQKNPTAFYLCASSPGRNTEAFFGQGTRLTVV.

This chain's CDR3 is CASSLGLEFYEQYF. CDR3 nucleotides: TGCGCCAGCAGCTTAGGACTAGAGTTCTACGAGCAGTACTTC. The chain uses TRBV5-1 and TRBJ2-7, with 7 nucleotides matching TRBD2. The CDR3 has 14 residues. Germline lookup yields CDR1 SGHRS and CDR2 YFSETQ. Trimming at V came to 2 bases and at J to 3 bases, leaving 5 bases not matched to a gene.

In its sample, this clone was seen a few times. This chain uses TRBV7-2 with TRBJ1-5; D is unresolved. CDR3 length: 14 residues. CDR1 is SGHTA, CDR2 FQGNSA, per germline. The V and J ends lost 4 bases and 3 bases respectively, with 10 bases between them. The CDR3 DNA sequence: TGTGCCAGCAGCTCAAGGCGGAACAATCAGCCCCAGCATTTT. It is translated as CASSSRRNNQPQHF.

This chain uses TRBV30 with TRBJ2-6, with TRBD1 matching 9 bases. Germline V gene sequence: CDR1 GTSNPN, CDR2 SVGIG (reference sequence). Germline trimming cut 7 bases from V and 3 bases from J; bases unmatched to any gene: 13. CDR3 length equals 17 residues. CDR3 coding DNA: TGTGCCTTAGACCCGGGACAGGGTCTGTTTGGGGCCAACGTCCTGACTTTC. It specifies CALDPGQGLFGANVLTF.

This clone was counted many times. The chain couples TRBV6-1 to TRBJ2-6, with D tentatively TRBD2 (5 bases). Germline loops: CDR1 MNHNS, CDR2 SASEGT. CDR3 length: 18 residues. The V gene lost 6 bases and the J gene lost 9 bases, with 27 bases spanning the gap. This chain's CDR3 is CASSESYSLSRDFNVLTF. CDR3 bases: TGTGCCAGCAGCGAATCTTACTCTCTAAGCCGGGATTTCAACGTCCTGACTTTC.

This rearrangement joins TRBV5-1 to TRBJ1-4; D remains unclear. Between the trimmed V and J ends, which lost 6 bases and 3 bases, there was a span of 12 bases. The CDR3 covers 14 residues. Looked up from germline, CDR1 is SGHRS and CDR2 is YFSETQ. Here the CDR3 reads CASTEGTANEKLFF. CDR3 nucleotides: TGCGCCAGCACCGAGGGAACAGCTAATGAAAAACTGTTTTTT.

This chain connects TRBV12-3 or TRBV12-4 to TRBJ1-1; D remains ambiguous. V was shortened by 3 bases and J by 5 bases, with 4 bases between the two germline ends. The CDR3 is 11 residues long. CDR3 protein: CASSFGTEAFF. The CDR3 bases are TGTGCCAGCAGTTTCGGGACTGAAGCTTTCTTT.